This T cell receptor (beta chain) was identified during a study of blood T cell repertoires in COVID-19. V was pared by 9 bases and J by 4 bases, with 9 bases between. The CDR3 is made up of 11 amino acids. Germline V gene data show CDR1 as SNHLY and CDR2 as FYNNEI. Generated by immunoSEQ multiplex PCR, the TCRdb table keeps only in-frame clones and is missing some. The sample yields a few hundred thousand clones, approximately 90% seen once. This sequence joins TRBV2 and TRBJ1-2, with a possible D match to TRBD1 (5 bases). The sample consisted of PBMCs or T cells enriched from blood (not recorded which). The TCR comes from a middle-aged woman who had been exposed to COVID-19. The CDR3 DNA follows: TGTGCCAGTTCAGGGCTCTATGGCTACACCTTC. Protein: CASSGLYGYTF.